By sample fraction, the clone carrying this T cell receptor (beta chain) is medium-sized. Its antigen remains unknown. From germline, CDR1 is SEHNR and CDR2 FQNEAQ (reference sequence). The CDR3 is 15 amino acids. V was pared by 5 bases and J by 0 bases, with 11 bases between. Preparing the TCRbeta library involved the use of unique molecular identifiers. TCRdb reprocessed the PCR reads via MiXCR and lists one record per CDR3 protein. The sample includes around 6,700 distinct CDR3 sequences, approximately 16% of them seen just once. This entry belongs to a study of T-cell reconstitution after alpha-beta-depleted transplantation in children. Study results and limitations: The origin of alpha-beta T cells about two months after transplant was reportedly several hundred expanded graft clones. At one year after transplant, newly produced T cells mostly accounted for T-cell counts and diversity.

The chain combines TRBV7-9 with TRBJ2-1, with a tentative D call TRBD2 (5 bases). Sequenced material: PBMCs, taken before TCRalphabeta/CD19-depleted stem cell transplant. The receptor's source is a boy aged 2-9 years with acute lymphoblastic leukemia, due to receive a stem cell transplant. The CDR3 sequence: CASSPPGSSYNEQFF. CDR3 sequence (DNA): TGTGCCAGCAGCCCCCCGGGGAGCTCCTACAATGAGCAGTTCTTC.